What follows are 24 T cell receptor beta chains derived from one specimen sequenced in a study of CD8 T cells in Susac syndrome. With random hexamers, reverse transcription was performed on about 0.45 to 1 ug of RNA. TCRdb independently ran MiXCR on the immunoSEQ multiplex PCR reads; one entry per CDR3 protein. The table lists around 69,000 distinct CDR3 sequences, 93% of them singletons. Sequencing was performed on CD8+ T cells from PBMCs. The receptors shown here come from a human donor with Susac syndrome.

This clonotype is a singleton in its sample. This rearrangement joins TRBV24-1 to TRBJ1-2; 8 positions match TRBD1. The V segment lost 5 bases and the J segment 7 bases; nucleotides outside the gene matches: 5. There are 13 residues in the CDR3. Looked up from germline, CDR1 is KGHDR and CDR2 is SFDVKD. The CDR3 DNA reads as TGTGCCACCAGTGTGGGGACAGGAGGTGGCTACACCTTC. It translates to CATSVGTGGGYTF.

The J gene is TRBJ2-7, the V gene TRBV2, with D possibly matching TRBD1 (6 bases). This CDR3 contains 13 residues. Germline V lookup: CDR1 SNHLY, CDR2 FYNNEI. V was cut by 7 bases and J by 4 bases, with 14 bases left in between. The CDR3 loop reads CASTDDRSYEQYF. The CDR3 DNA reads as TGTGCCAGCACCGACGACAGGTCTTACGAGCAGTACTTC.

This clonotype was observed once. This chain joins TRBV4-2 and TRBJ2-3, with 7 bases matching TRBD2. In germline, CDR1 is LGHNA, CDR2 YNFKEQ. J gave up 0 bases and V 0 bases, and 3 bases lay outside the gene matches. The CDR3 runs 16 residues. The CDR3 region has the DNA TGTGCCAGCAGCCAAGATGGGAGGGCCAGCACAGATACGCAGTATTTT. Amino acid sequence: CASSQDGRASTDTQYF.

V usage is TRBV12-3 or TRBV12-4 and J usage is TRBJ2-1; the D is unclear. This CDR3 is 13 amino acids long. V was shortened by 4 bases and J by 3 bases, with 7 bases between the two germline ends. The CDR3 is CASSSTNYNEQFF. The DNA for the CDR3 is TGTGCCAGCAGTTCCACAAACTACAATGAGCAGTTCTTC.

The chain is built from TRBV30 and TRBJ2-6; D is undetermined. The germline V gene has CDR1 GTSNPN and CDR2 SVGIG (reference sequence). V lost 2 bases, J lost 2 bases, and 4 bases lay in between. This CDR3 is built from 13 residues. The CDR3 spells CAWSPAGANVLTF. The CDR3 nucleotides read TGTGCCTGGAGTCCTGCTGGGGCCAACGTCCTGACTTTC.

The V call is TRBV24-1, the J call TRBJ1-1; a possible D gene is TRBD1 (5 bases). Germline V lookup: CDR1 KGHDR, CDR2 SFDVKD. The CDR3 loop spans 13 amino acids. V was cut by 11 bases and J by 1 base, with 13 bases left in between. The CDR3 protein is CANPQAENTEAFF. The CDR3, as DNA: TGTGCCAACCCACAGGCCGAGAACACTGAAGCTTTCTTT.

V gene TRBV7-8 combines with J gene TRBJ2-5; 10 bases line up with TRBD2. Germline CDR1 reads SGHVS; CDR2 reads FQNEAQ. J lost 2 bases, V lost 4 bases, and 7 bases had no gene match. This CDR3 is 16 amino acids long. DNA of the CDR3: TGTGCCAGCAGCTCAGGAGTAGCGGGGGGACAAGAGACCCAGTACTTC. Translation gives CASSSGVAGGQETQYF.

The chain recombines TRBV7-9 with TRBJ1-1, with D tentatively TRBD1 (5 bases). The germline gives CDR1 SEHNR, CDR2 FQNEAQ (reference sequence). Trimming took off 3 bases at V and 4 bases at J, with 18 bases between the two ends. The CDR3 has 16 amino acids. CDR3 coding DNA: TGTGCCAGCAGCTTGGATCGTGGCAGGAGGGGCACTGAAGCTTTCTTT. Residues: CASSLDRGRRGTEAFF.

The chain couples TRBV9 to TRBJ1-6; D unresolved. The CDR3 is 14 residues long. Germline CDR1 reads SGDLS; CDR2 reads YYNGEE. With 2 bases removed from V and 7 bases from J, the gap between germline ends came to 10 bases. The CDR3 here is CASSVGGPNSPLHF. CDR3 nucleotide sequence: TGTGCCAGCAGCGTGGGAGGCCCCAATTCACCCCTCCACTTT.

The V call is TRBV27, the J call TRBJ1-5; a possible D gene is TRBD1 (5 bases). Germline V gives CDR1 MNHEY, CDR2 SMNVEV (reference sequence). The V gene lost 4 bases and the J gene lost 1 base, with 11 bases spanning the gap. The CDR3 contains 15 residues. The CDR3 nucleotides read TGTGCCAGCAGTTCAAGGGGTCGCAGCAATCAGCCCCAGCATTTT. It specifies CASSSRGRSNQPQHF.

The gene calls are TRBV11-2 and TRBJ2-7; 11 bases line up with TRBD2. This CDR3 is 18 amino acids long. The germline V gene has CDR1 SGHAT and CDR2 FQNNGV. V was clipped by 2 bases and J by 1 base; unmatched bases: 10. The CDR3 loop reads CASSLIGSGTSGSYEQYF. The CDR3 DNA follows: TGTGCCAGCAGCTTAATAGGTTCGGGGACTAGCGGATCCTACGAGCAGTACTTC.

The chain combines TRBV6-1 with TRBJ2-2; no firm D call. Germline CDR1 is MNHNS and CDR2 is SASEGT. V lost 4 bases to trimming and J lost 4 bases, with 10 bases between them. The CDR3 is 14 amino acids. The CDR3 spells CASSVSYGTGELFF. In DNA, the CDR3 is TGTGCCAGCAGTGTTTCCTACGGCACCGGGGAGCTGTTTTTT.

The chain couples TRBV7-9 to TRBJ2-5; D ambiguous. The CDR3 is 13 amino acids. Germline CDR1 reads SEHNR; CDR2 reads FQNEAQ (reference sequence). V lost 5 bases and J lost 3, with 10 bases in between. CDR3 sequence reads: CASSLGVEETQYF. The CDR3 DNA sequence: TGTGCCAGCAGCCTAGGCGTGGAAGAGACCCAGTACTTC.

The chain joins TRBV28 to TRBJ1-2; TRBD1 aligns across 10 bases. CDR1 is MDHEN, CDR2 SYDVKM, per germline. The CDR3 spans 14 residues. V lost 3 bases and J lost 8; bases outside the gene matches: 6. CDR3 residues: CASSLGTGVIGYTF. CDR3 sequence (DNA): TGTGCCAGCAGTTTGGGGACAGGGGTGATAGGCTACACCTTC.

The J gene is TRBJ2-7, the V gene TRBV28; 7 nucleotides agree with TRBD2. Losses at the gene ends were 5 bases for V and 3 bases for J; bases not matched to a gene: 7. This CDR3 has 14 residues. The germline CDR1 and CDR2 sequences are MDHEN and SYDVKM. The CDR3 DNA reads TGTGCCAGCAGTGGGGAGGGGCTTTTCTACGAGCAGTACTTC. Translated, it gives CASSGEGLFYEQYF.

The chain recombines TRBV2 with TRBJ2-2; TRBD2 matches at 7 bases. The CDR3 length is 15 residues. The J segment lost 3 bases and the V segment lost 6 bases, leaving 7 bases of the junction unmatched. The germline CDR1 and CDR2 sequences are SNHLY and FYNNEI. The CDR3 is CASRAGTIDTGELFF. The CDR3 coding sequence is TGTGCCAGCAGGGCCGGGACTATAGACACCGGGGAGCTGTTTTTT.

The chain uses TRBV5-1 and TRBJ1-2, with a weak D call TRBD1 (6 bases). Per germline, CDR1 SGHRS and CDR2 YFSETQ. The CDR3 covers 15 residues. V was pared by 0 bases and J by 3 bases, with 12 bases between. CDR3 sequence reads: CASSLGGAPDYGYTF. The CDR3 DNA sequence: TGCGCCAGCAGCTTGGGGGGGGCGCCCGACTATGGCTACACCTTC.

The chain carries TRBV9 and TRBJ2-7, with TRBD2 identical over 8 bases. Germline values: CDR1 SGDLS, CDR2 YYNGEE. This CDR3 has 15 amino acids. J lost 4 bases, V lost 0 bases, and 6 bases had no gene match. The CDR3 spells CASSVDPGGPYEQYF. CDR3 sequence (DNA): TGTGCCAGCAGCGTAGACCCGGGAGGGCCGTACGAGCAGTACTTC.

J is TRBJ2-1 and V is TRBV20-1, with TRBD2 matching 10 bases. The CDR3 contains 17 residues. Germline V gene data show CDR1 as DFQATT and CDR2 as SNEGSKA (reference sequence). The ends lost 3 bases at V and 8 bases at J; junction bases unmatched: 16. This CDR3 reads CSARASKTSGMVHEQFF. In nucleotides, the CDR3 is TGCAGTGCTAGGGCCTCAAAAACTAGCGGGATGGTCCATGAGCAGTTCTTC.

This chain connects TRBV30 to TRBJ2-1; perhaps TRBD2 as D (5 bases). This CDR3 comprises 14 residues. Trimming removed 5 bases from V and 7 bases from J, with 18 bases in between. Germline V gene data show CDR1 as GTSNPN and CDR2 as SVGIG (reference sequence). CDR3 protein: CAWFKDYKKNEQFF. DNA for the CDR3: TGTGCCTGGTTCAAAGACTATAAAAAAAATGAGCAGTTCTTC.

V and J are TRBV20-1 and TRBJ2-1; 13 nucleotides agree with TRBD2. V was clipped by 4 bases and J by 7 bases; unmatched bases: 13. This CDR3 has 17 amino acids. CDR1 DFQATT and CDR2 SNEGSKA come from the germline V gene (reference sequence). The CDR3 bases are TGCAGTGCTACCCGCTCGACTAGCGGGAGGTTTGGAAATGAGCAGTTCTTC. It is translated as CSATRSTSGRFGNEQFF.

This chain connects TRBV27 to TRBJ2-7; D call uncertain. Trimming shortened V by 0 bases and J by 9 bases, and 15 bases separated the two germline ends. CDR1 MNHEY and CDR2 SMNVEV come from the germline V gene (reference sequence). The CDR3 sequence is 14 residues long. The CDR3 sequence is CASSLSPEAPGQYF. DNA for the CDR3: TGTGCCAGCAGTTTATCGCCAGAAGCACCGGGGCAGTACTTC.

In DNA form, the CDR3 reads TGTGCCAGCAGTTTAATACTAGCGGGAGAGTGGGACGAGCAGTACTTC. Protein product: CASSLILAGEWDEQYF. This chain joins TRBV28 and TRBJ2-7; TRBD2 matches at 11 bases. Germline lookup yields CDR1 MDHEN and CDR2 SYDVKM. J was trimmed by 5 bases and V by 2 bases; bases with no gene match: 8. The CDR3 extends over 16 amino acids.

The rearrangement uses TRBV18 and TRBJ1-2; a weak D match, TRBD1 (5 bases). Germline CDR1 and CDR2: KGHSH and LQKENI. Trimming shortened V by 6 bases and J by 4 bases, and 24 bases separated the two germline ends. The CDR3 spans 17 residues. The CDR3 nucleotides are TGTGCCAGCTCGCCCCTCGCCTCCACAGGAGACACCTATGGCTACACCTTC. This translates into CASSPLASTGDTYGYTF.